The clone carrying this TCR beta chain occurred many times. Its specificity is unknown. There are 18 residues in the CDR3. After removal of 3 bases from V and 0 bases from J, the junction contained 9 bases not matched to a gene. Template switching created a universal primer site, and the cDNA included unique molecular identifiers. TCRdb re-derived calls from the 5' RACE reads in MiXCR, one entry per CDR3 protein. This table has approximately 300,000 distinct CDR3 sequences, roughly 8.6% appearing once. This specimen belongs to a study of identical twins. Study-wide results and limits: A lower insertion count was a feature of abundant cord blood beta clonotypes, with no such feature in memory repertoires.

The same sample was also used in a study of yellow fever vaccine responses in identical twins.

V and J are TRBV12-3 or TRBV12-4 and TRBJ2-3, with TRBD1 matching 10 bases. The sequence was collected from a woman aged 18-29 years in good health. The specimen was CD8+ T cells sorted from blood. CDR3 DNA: TGTGCCAGCAGTTTTGGTCTACCGGGACAGGGGAGCACAGATACGCAGTATTTT. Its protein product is CASSFGLPGQGSTDTQYF.